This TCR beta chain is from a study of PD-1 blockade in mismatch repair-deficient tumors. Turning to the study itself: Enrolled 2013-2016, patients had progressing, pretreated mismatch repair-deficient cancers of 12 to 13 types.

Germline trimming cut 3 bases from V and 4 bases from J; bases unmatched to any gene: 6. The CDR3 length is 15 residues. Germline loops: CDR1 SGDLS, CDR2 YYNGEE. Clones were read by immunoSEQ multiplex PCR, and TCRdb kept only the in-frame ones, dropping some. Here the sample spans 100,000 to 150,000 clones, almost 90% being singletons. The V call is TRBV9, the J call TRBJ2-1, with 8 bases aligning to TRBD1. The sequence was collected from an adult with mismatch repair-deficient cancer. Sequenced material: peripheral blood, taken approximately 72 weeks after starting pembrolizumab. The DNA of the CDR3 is TGTGCCAGCAGCGCCCGACAGGGGAAGTACAATGAGCAGTTCTTC. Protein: CASSARQGKYNEQFF.